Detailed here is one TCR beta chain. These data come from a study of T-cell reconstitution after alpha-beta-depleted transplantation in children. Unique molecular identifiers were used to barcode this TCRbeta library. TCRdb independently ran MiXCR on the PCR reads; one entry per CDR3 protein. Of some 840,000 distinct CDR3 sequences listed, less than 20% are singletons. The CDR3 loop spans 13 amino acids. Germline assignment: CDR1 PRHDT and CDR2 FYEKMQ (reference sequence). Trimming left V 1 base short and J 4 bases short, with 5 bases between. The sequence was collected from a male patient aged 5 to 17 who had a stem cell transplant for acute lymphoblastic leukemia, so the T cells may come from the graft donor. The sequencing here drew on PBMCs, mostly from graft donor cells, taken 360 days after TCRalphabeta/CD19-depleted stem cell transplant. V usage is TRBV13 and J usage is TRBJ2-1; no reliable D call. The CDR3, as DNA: TGTGCCAGCAGCTTAGTCATATACAATGAGCAGTTCTTC. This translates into CASSLVIYNEQFF.